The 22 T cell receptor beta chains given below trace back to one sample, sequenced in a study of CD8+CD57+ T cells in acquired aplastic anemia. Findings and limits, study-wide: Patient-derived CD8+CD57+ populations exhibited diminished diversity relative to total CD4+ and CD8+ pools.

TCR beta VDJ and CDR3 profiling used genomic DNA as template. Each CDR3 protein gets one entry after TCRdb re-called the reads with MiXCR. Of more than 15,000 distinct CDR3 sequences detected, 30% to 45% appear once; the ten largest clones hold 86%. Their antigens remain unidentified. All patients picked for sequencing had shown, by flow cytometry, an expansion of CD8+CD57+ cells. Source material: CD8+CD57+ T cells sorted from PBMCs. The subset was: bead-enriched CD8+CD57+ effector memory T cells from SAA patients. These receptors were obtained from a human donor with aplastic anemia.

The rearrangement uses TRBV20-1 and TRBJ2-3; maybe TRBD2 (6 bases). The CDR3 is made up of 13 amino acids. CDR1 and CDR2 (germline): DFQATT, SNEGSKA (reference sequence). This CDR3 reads CGGLGVLRDTQYF. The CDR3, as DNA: TGCGGGGGGTTAGGGGTCTTAAGGGATACGCAGTATTTT.

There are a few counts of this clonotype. Written as DNA, the CDR3 is TGTGCCAGCAGTTTAGACCAGACAGACTATGGCTACACCTTC. It is translated as CASSLDQTDYGYTF. V and J are TRBV12-3 or TRBV12-4 and TRBJ1-2; D possibly corresponds to TRBD1 (5 bases). The length of the CDR3 is 14 residues. Trimming shortened V by 1 base and J by 3 bases, and 9 bases separated the two germline ends.

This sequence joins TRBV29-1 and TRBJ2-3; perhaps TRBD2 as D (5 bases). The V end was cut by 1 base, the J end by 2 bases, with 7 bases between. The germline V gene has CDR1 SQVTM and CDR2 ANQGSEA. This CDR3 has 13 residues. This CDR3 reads CSVEASPTDTQYF. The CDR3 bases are TGCAGCGTTGAAGCTAGCCCCACAGATACGCAGTATTTT.

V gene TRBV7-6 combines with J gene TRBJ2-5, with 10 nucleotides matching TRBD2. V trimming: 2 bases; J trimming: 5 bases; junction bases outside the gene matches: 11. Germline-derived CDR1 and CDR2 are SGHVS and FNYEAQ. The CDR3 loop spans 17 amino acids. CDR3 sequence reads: CASSLLGLAGALETQYF. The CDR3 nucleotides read TGTGCCAGCAGCTTATTGGGGCTAGCGGGAGCTCTGGAGACCCAGTACTTC.

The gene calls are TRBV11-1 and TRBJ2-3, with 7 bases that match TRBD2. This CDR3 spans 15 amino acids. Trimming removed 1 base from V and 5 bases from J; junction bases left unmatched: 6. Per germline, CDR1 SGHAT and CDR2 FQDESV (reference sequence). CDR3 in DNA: TGTGCCAGCAGCTTAGGGTCTAGCGGACTAGATACGCAGTATTTT. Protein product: CASSLGSSGLDTQYF. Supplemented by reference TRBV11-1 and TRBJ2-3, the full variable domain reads EAEVAQSPRYKITEKSQAVAFWCDPISGHATLYWYRQILGQGPELLVQFQDESVVDDSQLPKDRFSAERLKGVDSTLKIQPAELGDSAMYLCASSLGSSGLDTQYFGPGTRLTVL.

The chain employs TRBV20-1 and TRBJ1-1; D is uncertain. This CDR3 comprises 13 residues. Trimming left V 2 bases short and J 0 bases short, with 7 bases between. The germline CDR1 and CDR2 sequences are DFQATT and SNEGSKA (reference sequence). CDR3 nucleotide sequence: TGCAGTGCTAGACGAGCTATGAACACTGAAGCTTTCTTT. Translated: CSARRAMNTEAFF.

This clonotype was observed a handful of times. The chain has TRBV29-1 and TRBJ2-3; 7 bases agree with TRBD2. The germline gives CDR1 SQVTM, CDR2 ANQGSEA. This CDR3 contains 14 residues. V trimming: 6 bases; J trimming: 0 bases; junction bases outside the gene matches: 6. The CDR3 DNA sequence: TGCAGCGTCACTCTAGCGGCTAGCACAGATACGCAGTATTTT. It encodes CSVTLAASTDTQYF.

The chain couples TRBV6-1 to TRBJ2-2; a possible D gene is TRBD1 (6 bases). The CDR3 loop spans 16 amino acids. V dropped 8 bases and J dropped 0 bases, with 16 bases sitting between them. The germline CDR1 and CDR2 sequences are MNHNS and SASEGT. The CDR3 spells CASATGTTANTGELFF. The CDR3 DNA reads TGTGCCAGCGCTACCGGGACAACCGCGAACACCGGGGAGCTGTTTTTT.

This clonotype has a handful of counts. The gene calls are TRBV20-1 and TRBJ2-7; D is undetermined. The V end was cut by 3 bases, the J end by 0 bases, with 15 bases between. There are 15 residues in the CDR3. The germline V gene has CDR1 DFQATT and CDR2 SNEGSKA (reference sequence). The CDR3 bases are TGCAGTGCTAGTTCCGTGCACCTCCTCTCCTACGAGCAGTACTTC. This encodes CSASSVHLLSYEQYF.

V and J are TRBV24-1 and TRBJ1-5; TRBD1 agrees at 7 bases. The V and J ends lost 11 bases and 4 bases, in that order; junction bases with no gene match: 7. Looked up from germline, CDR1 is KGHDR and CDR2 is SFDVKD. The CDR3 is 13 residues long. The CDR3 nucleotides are TGTGCCAGCAGCAGGGGGGATAATCAGCCCCAGCATTTT. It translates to CASSRGDNQPQHF.

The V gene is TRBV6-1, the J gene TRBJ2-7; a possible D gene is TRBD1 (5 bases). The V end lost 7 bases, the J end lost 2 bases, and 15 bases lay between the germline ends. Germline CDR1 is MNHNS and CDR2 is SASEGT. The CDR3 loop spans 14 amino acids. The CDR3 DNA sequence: TGTGCCAGCACGGTAACCTGGGGCACCTACGAGCAGTACTTC. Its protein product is CASTVTWGTYEQYF.

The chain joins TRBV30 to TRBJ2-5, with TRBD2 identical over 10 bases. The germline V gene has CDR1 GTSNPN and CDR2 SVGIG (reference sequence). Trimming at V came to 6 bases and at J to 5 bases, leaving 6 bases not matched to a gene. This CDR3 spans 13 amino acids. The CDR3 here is CACLGGLAETQYF. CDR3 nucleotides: TGTGCCTGTCTTGGGGGACTAGCGGAGACCCAGTACTTC.

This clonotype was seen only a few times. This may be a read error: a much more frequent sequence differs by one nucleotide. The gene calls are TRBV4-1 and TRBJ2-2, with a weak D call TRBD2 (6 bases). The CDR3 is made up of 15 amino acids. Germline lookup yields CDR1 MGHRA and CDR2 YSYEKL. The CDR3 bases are TGCGCCAGCAGCCAAGGGGGACTGTCTACCGGGGAGCTGGTTTTT. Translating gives CASSQGGLSTGELVF.

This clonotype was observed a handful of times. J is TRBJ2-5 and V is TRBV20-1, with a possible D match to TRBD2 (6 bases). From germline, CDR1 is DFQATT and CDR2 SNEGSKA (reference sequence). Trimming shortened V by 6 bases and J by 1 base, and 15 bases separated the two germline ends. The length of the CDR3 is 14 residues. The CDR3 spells CSATGTPPQETQYF. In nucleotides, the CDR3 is TGCAGTGCCACCGGGACTCCCCCCCAAGAGACCCAGTACTTC.

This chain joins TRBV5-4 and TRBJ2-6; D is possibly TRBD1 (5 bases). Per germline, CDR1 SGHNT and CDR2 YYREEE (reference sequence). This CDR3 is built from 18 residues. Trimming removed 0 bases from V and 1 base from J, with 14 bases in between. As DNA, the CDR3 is TGTGCCAGCAGCTTGGAGGCAGGGCTGATGTCTGGGGCCAACGTCCTGACTTTC. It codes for CASSLEAGLMSGANVLTF.

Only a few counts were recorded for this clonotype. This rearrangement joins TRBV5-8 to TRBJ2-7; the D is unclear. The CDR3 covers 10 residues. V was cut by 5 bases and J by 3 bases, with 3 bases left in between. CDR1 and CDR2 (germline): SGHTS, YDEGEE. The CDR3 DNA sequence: TGTGCCAGCAGAAGCTACGAGCAGTACTTC. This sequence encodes CASRSYEQYF. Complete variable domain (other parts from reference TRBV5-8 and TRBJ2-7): EAGVTQSPTHLIKTRGQQATLRCSPISGHTSVYWYQQALGLGLQFLLWYDEGEERNRGNFPPRFSGRQFPNYSSELNVNALELEDSALYLCASRSYEQYFGPGTRLTVT.

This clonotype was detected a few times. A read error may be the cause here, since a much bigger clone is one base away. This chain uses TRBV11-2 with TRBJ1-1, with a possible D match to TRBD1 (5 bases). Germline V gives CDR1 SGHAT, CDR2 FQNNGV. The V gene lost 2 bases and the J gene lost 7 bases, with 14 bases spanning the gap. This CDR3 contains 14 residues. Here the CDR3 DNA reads TGTGCCAGCAGCTTAAGGCAGGGAGGGCTTGAAGCTTTCTTT. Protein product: CASSLRQGGLEAFF.

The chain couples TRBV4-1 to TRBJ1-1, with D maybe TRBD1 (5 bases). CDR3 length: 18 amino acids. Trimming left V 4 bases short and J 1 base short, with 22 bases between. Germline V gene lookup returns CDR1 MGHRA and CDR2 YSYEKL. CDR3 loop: CASSRPTQVDVRNTEAFF. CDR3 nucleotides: TGCGCCAGCAGCCGACCCACACAGGTTGATGTCAGGAACACTGAAGCTTTCTTT.

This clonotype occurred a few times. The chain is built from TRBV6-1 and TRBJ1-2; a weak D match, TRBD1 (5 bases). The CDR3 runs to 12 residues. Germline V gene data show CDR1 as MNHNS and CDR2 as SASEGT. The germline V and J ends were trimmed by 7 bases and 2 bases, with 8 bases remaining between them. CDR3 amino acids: CASISGNYGYTF. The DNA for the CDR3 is TGTGCCAGCATCTCAGGGAACTATGGCTACACCTTC.

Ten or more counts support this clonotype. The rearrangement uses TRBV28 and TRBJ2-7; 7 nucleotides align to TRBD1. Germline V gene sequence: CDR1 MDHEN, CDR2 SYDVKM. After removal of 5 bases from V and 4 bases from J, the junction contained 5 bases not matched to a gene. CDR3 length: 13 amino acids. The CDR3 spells CASSQPGQYEQYF. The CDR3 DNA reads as TGTGCCAGCAGTCAGCCGGGACAGTACGAGCAGTACTTC.

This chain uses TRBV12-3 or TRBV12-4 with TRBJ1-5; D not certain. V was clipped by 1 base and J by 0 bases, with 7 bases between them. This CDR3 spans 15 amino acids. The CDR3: CASSLDSSSNQPQHF. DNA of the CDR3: TGTGCCAGCAGTTTAGACAGCAGTAGCAATCAGCCCCAGCATTTT.

CDR3 in DNA: TGCAGTGGCCAGGGGGACACAACGAATGAGCAGTTCTTC. It codes for CSGQGDTTNEQFF. The V gene is TRBV20-1, the J gene TRBJ2-1, with 7 bases that match TRBD1. The CDR3 runs to 13 residues. The V and J ends lost 7 bases and 7 bases, in that order; junction bases with no gene match: 10. The V gene's germline CDR1 is DFQATT and CDR2 SNEGSKA (reference sequence).